The 27 T cell receptor beta chains presented below share a single source sample, sequenced in a study of T cell changes during pregnancy in multiple sclerosis. TCRdb's table, derived via immunoSEQ multiplex PCR, lists solely in-frame clones and lacks some. The data contain some 96,000 clones, about 90% of them singletons. The sample was peripheral blood, taken after pregnancy. The receptors originated from a female donor with multiple sclerosis, enrolled in a pregnancy study.

The chain carries TRBV6-1 and TRBJ2-3, with D possibly matching TRBD2 (6 bases). V lost 10 bases to trimming and J lost 8 bases, with 13 bases between them. Germline values: CDR1 MNHNS, CDR2 SASEGT. This CDR3 has 11 residues. CDR3 region: CATTRKTTQYF. The CDR3 nucleotides are TGTGCCACGACTAGGAAGACTACGCAGTATTTT.

This chain links TRBV19 with TRBJ2-5, with TRBD1 identical over 10 bases. From germline, CDR1 is LNHDA and CDR2 SQIVND (reference sequence). J was trimmed by 2 bases and V by 1 base; bases with no gene match: 4. The CDR3 length is 16 residues. As DNA, the CDR3 is TGTGCCAGTAGTATAGTCCGGGACAGGGGACAAGAGACCCAGTACTTC. Translating it yields CASSIVRDRGQETQYF.

J is TRBJ2-3 and V is TRBV29-1, with unresolved D. This CDR3 is built from 11 residues. The V gene lost 4 bases and the J gene lost 1 base, with 3 bases spanning the gap. CDR1 and CDR2 from the germline V gene are SQVTM and ANQGSEA. In nucleotides, the CDR3 is TGCAGCGTTGCAGGCACAGATACGCAGTATTTT. Its translation: CSVAGTDTQYF.

The J gene is TRBJ2-7, the V gene TRBV5-6; 8 nucleotides align to TRBD1. Germline CDR1 SGHDT, CDR2 YYEEEE. The CDR3 sequence is 15 residues long. The V gene end was trimmed by 5 bases and the J gene end by 0 bases; junction bases not matched to a gene: 7. CDR3 sequence reads: CASSLLGQASYEQYF. Written as DNA, the CDR3 is TGTGCCAGCAGTTTGCTGGGACAGGCCTCCTACGAGCAGTACTTC.

The rearrangement joins TRBV18 to TRBJ2-7; 7 nucleotides match TRBD1. J lost 7 bases, V lost 4 bases, and 10 bases had no gene match. The length of the CDR3 is 14 residues. Germline V gene data show CDR1 as KGHSH and CDR2 as LQKENI. CDR3 residues: CASSLGTERVEQYF. The CDR3 bases are TGTGCCAGCTCACTCGGGACAGAGCGTGTGGAGCAGTACTTC.

The rearrangement links TRBV5-4 to TRBJ1-4; no reliable D call. The CDR3 has 15 residues. V lost 0 bases, J lost 0 bases, and 6 bases lay in between. Germline loops: CDR1 SGHNT, CDR2 YYREEE (reference sequence). The CDR3 DNA reads as TGTGCCAGCAGCTTGGCCCCAGCAACTAATGAAAAACTGTTTTTT. It is translated as CASSLAPATNEKLFF.

In this sample, this clone turned up a few times. The chain links TRBV29-1 to TRBJ1-3; D uncertain. The V gene lost 3 bases and the J gene lost 4 bases, with 13 bases spanning the gap. This CDR3 region has 14 residues. Germline V gene data show CDR1 as SQVTM and CDR2 as ANQGSEA. The CDR3 DNA is TGCAGCGTTGAGGAGCCCCGGCTCGGAAACACCATATATTTT. Protein: CSVEEPRLGNTIYF.

V gene TRBV6-6 combines with J gene TRBJ2-7; 7 bases agree with TRBD1. V was clipped by 6 bases and J by 2 bases; unmatched bases: 10. The CDR3 extends over 15 amino acids. From germline, CDR1 is MNHNY and CDR2 SVGAGI (reference sequence). The CDR3, as DNA: TGTGCCAGCAGCCCACGGGACAGTGGAACCTACGAGCAGTACTTC. Translating it yields CASSPRDSGTYEQYF.

The chain recombines TRBV2 with TRBJ1-5; D is unclear. V was clipped by 4 bases and J by 4 bases, with 8 bases between them. Germline-derived CDR1 and CDR2 are SNHLY and FYNNEI. The CDR3 length is 13 residues. CDR3 sequence: CASSADFNQPQHF. In nucleotides, the CDR3 is TGTGCCAGCAGTGCAGACTTTAATCAGCCCCAGCATTTT.

The chain joins TRBV29-1 to TRBJ1-3, with 12 bases fitting TRBD1. The V and J ends lost 0 bases and 4 bases, in that order; junction bases with no gene match: 10. The CDR3 is 18 residues long. Germline CDR1 reads SQVTM; CDR2 reads ANQGSEA. The CDR3 nucleotides read TGCAGCGTTGAAGATCAAGGGACAGGGGGCAGAATGGGAAACACCATATATTTT. Protein sequence: CSVEDQGTGGRMGNTIYF.

This clone occurred once. This chain uses TRBV4-1 with TRBJ2-3; TRBD2 aligns across 12 bases. Trimming at V came to 10 bases and at J to 2 bases, leaving 7 bases not matched to a gene. Germline CDR1 MGHRA, CDR2 YSYEKL. The CDR3 extends over 15 amino acids. The CDR3 protein is CATSTSGGVTDTQYF. The CDR3 DNA sequence: TGCGCCACCTCGACTAGCGGGGGTGTCACAGATACGCAGTATTTT.

This clone was seen repeatedly, ten times or more. The rearrangement joins TRBV5-5 to TRBJ1-3, with D maybe TRBD1 (5 bases). This CDR3 region has 18 residues. V lost 3 bases, J lost 2 bases, and 21 bases lay in between. In germline, CDR1 is SGHKS, CDR2 YYEKEE (reference sequence). In DNA, the CDR3 is TGTGCCAGCAGCTACGGAGAACAAACAGGTTACCCTGGAAACACCATATATTTT. Its translation is CASSYGEQTGYPGNTIYF.

V is TRBV2 and J is TRBJ1-1; tentatively, D is TRBD1 (5 bases). The CDR3 runs to 14 residues. In germline, CDR1 is SNHLY, CDR2 FYNNEI. The germline V and J ends were trimmed by 7 bases and 2 bases, with 14 bases remaining between them. CDR3 loop: CASIGHLLNTEAFF. The CDR3, as DNA: TGTGCCAGCATAGGACACCTACTAAACACTGAAGCTTTCTTT.

V and J are TRBV15 and TRBJ1-2, with D perhaps TRBD1 (6 bases). The CDR3 extends over 15 amino acids. Germline CDR1 is LNHNV and CDR2 is YYDKDF (reference sequence). Trimming took 7 bases from V and 8 from J, leaving 23 bases between them. CDR3 nucleotides: TGTGCCACCACCCTCCGTACAGACAACAGGGAAGGCTACACCTTC. Encoded protein: CATTLRTDNREGYTF.

V is TRBV28 and J is TRBJ2-1; 10 bases are a match to TRBD2. CDR1 and CDR2 from the germline V gene are MDHEN and SYDVKM. The CDR3 sequence is 13 residues long. V shed 7 bases, J shed 4 bases, and the junction held 1 base outside the gene matches. The DNA of the CDR3 is TGTGCCAGCACACTAGCGGGGTACAATGAGCAGTTCTTC. Translated, it gives CASTLAGYNEQFF.

This sequence joins TRBV6-1 and TRBJ2-2, with D possibly being TRBD1 (6 bases). CDR1 and CDR2 from the germline V gene are MNHNS and SASEGT. CDR3 length equals 17 residues. Trimming took 1 base from V and 3 from J, leaving 15 bases between them. CDR3 sequence: CASSEGVTGTYTGELFF. The CDR3 DNA sequence: TGTGCCAGCAGTGAAGGTGTTACAGGGACGTACACCGGGGAGCTGTTTTTT.

CDR3 sequence (DNA): TGTGCCAGCAGTTCCTCCGGGACAAGGAATGAGCAGTTCTTC. It yields the protein CASSSSGTRNEQFF. The rearrangement links TRBV27 to TRBJ2-1; possible D gene TRBD1, 6 bases. CDR3 length: 14 amino acids. Germline V gene lookup returns CDR1 MNHEY and CDR2 SMNVEV (reference sequence). V was cut by 4 bases and J by 7 bases, with 14 bases left in between.

CDR3: CASSFDSGTYNEQFF. DNA for the CDR3: TGTGCCAGCAGCTTTGACAGTGGCACCTACAATGAGCAGTTCTTC. The V call is TRBV11-3, the J call TRBJ2-1; maybe TRBD1 (5 bases). This CDR3 region has 15 residues. Germline loops: CDR1 SGHNT, CDR2 YENEEA. V gave up 3 bases and J gave up 2 bases, with 11 bases separating them.

The V call is TRBV4-2, the J call TRBJ2-2; maybe TRBD1 (5 bases). The CDR3 has 15 amino acids. Trimming removed 3 bases from V and 1 base from J, with 9 bases in between. Germline V lookup: CDR1 LGHNA, CDR2 YNFKEQ. CDR3 amino acids: CASSHRTGNTGELFF. For the CDR3, the DNA is TGTGCCAGCAGCCACCGAACAGGGAACACCGGGGAGCTGTTTTTT.

This chain connects TRBV19 to TRBJ2-5; D perhaps matches TRBD1 (6 bases). Germline V gene sequence: CDR1 LNHDA, CDR2 SQIVND (reference sequence). V was cut by 4 bases and J by 4 bases, with 16 bases left in between. The CDR3 length is 15 residues. CDR3 amino acids: CASSTGTSVLETQYF. The CDR3 DNA follows: TGTGCCAGTAGTACCGGGACATCGGTTTTAGAGACCCAGTACTTC.

The chain combines TRBV6-1 with TRBJ2-7, with 9 nucleotides matching TRBD2. The CDR3 spans 15 residues. J lost 9 bases, V lost 6 bases, and 15 bases had no gene match. Germline assignment: CDR1 MNHNS and CDR2 SASEGT. The chain's CDR3 is CASSSLAGNAARQYF. CDR3 coding DNA: TGTGCCAGCAGCTCACTAGCGGGCAATGCCGCTCGGCAGTACTTC.

The chain links TRBV10-1 to TRBJ2-7; the match to TRBD2 covers 13 bases. The CDR3 consists of 17 residues. After removal of 0 bases from V and 3 bases from J, the junction contained 5 bases not matched to a gene. CDR1 is WNHNN and CDR2 is SYGVQD in the germline V gene (reference sequence). The CDR3 sequence is CASSESGTSGELYEQYF. The CDR3 nucleotides read TGCGCCAGCAGTGAGTCCGGGACTAGCGGGGAGCTCTACGAGCAGTACTTC.

The rearrangement joins TRBV20-1 to TRBJ2-7; D unclear. V was cut by 5 bases and J by 4 bases, with 9 bases left in between. This CDR3 is built from 11 residues. From germline, CDR1 is DFQATT and CDR2 SNEGSKA (reference sequence). CDR3 bases: TGCAGTGCTCCTACCCTATACGAGCAGTACTTC. Translation gives CSAPTLYEQYF.

The chain joins TRBV7-9 to TRBJ2-5; TRBD2 agrees at 13 bases. Trimming at V came to 0 bases and at J to 4 bases, leaving 5 bases not matched to a gene. The CDR3 sequence is 17 residues long. Looked up from germline, CDR1 is SEHNR and CDR2 is FQNEAQ (reference sequence). The CDR3 DNA sequence: TGTGCCAGCAGCTTAGCCGGACGGACTAGCGGGAGAGAGACCCAGTACTTC. Residues: CASSLAGRTSGRETQYF.

V gene TRBV30 combines with J gene TRBJ1-5; D not certain. Germline assignment: CDR1 GTSNPN and CDR2 SVGIG (reference sequence). Trimming pared 0 bases from V and 1 base from J, leaving 13 bases between. CDR3 length: 16 amino acids. The CDR3 DNA sequence: TGTGCCTGGAGTGTTCCCTGGGGAGGGAGCAATCAGCCCCAGCATTTT. This encodes CAWSVPWGGSNQPQHF.

Turning to this clone: One end of the junction does not line up with germline, which may come from a read error. The J gene is TRBJ1-1, the V gene TRBV28, with D possibly matching TRBD1 (6 bases). CDR1 MDHEN and CDR2 SYDVKM come from the germline V gene. The CDR3 runs to 14 residues. The CDR3 reads CASSRTVVNTEAFF. The CDR3 region has the DNA TGTGCCAGCAGTCGGACAGTCGTGAATACTGAAGCTTTCTTT.

The chain is built from TRBV6-6 and TRBJ1-1; a possible D gene is TRBD1 (5 bases). V was trimmed by 7 bases and J by 1 base, leaving 10 bases between them. CDR3 length: 13 amino acids. Germline assignment: CDR1 MNHNY and CDR2 SVGAGI (reference sequence). The CDR3 coding sequence is TGTGCCAGCATCCTAGACAGGAACACTGAAGCTTTCTTT. Its translation is CASILDRNTEAFF.